The 10 T cell receptor beta chains below were found in one sample sequenced in a study of early T cells in non-severe SARS-CoV-2 infection. TCRdb used MiXCR to reprocess the 5' RACE reads, holding one entry per CDR3 protein. The table has approximately 49,000 distinct CDR3 sequences, approximately 12% seen once. The sequencing sample was made of whole blood. The receptor source for this set is an adult who was a healthcare worker with PCR-confirmed SARS-CoV-2 infection or an uninfected control (not recorded which).

The rearrangement uses TRBV11-2 and TRBJ2-5; D is unresolved. Trimming removed 4 bases at V and 5 bases at J, with 11 bases between. The CDR3 is 13 amino acids. Germline CDR1 reads SGHAT; CDR2 reads FQNNGV. The CDR3 coding sequence is TGTGCCAGCAGCTCCGGAGCCGGGGAGACCCAGTACTTC. Encoded protein: CASSSGAGETQYF.

The rearrangement uses TRBV5-6 and TRBJ2-1, with 7 nucleotides matching TRBD2. CDR1 is SGHDT and CDR2 is YYEEEE in the germline V gene. The CDR3 contains 14 residues. The V segment lost 3 bases and the J segment 3 bases; nucleotides outside the gene matches: 3. The DNA for the CDR3 is TGTGCCAGCAGCTCACTAGCGATCTACAATGAGCAGTTCTTC. This gives the protein CASSSLAIYNEQFF.

This clonotype has at least ten counts. At one end the junction does not follow the germline gene, possibly because of a read error. The rearrangement links TRBV7-7 to TRBJ2-3; no reliable D call. The length of the CDR3 is 16 residues. The germline gives CDR1 SSHAT, CDR2 FNYEAQ (reference sequence). CDR3 protein: CASSLGAGPSTDTQYF. For the CDR3, the DNA is TGTGCTAGCAGCTTAGGAGCTGGGCCTAGCACAGATACGCAGTATTTT.

In this sample, this clonotype turned up many times. This rearrangement joins TRBV18 to TRBJ1-2; D might be TRBD1 (5 bases). The V and J ends lost 6 bases and 3 bases respectively, with 8 bases between them. CDR1 is KGHSH and CDR2 is LQKENI in the germline V gene. CDR3 length equals 12 residues. CDR3 DNA sequence: TGTGCCAGCTCCCGCAGGGACTATGGCTACACCTTC. This sequence encodes CASSRRDYGYTF.

CDR3 protein: CSSYLPGEHQPQHF. CDR3 coding DNA: TGCAGTAGTTACCTCCCGGGGGAGCATCAGCCCCAGCATTTT. The genes are TRBV20-1 and TRBJ1-5; a weak D match, TRBD1 (5 bases). The ends were cut back, 8 bases at V and 5 bases at J, with 19 bases in the middle. Looked up from germline, CDR1 is DFQATT and CDR2 is SNEGSKA (reference sequence). The CDR3 is made up of 14 amino acids.

The genes are TRBV9 and TRBJ2-5, with D possibly TRBD1 on 5 matching bases. Trimming cost V 6 bases and J 4 bases, with 19 bases left between them. The CDR3 totals 15 residues. In germline, CDR1 is SGDLS, CDR2 YYNGEE. CDR3 sequence (DNA): TGTGCCAGCACCCAGGACACCATGTACCGAGAGACCCAGTACTTC. Residues: CASTQDTMYRETQYF.

This clonotype was counted between two and nine times. V is TRBV28 and J is TRBJ1-2; D gene unclear. Trimming cost V 3 bases and J 8 bases, with 10 bases left between them. This CDR3 comprises 12 residues. CDR1 and CDR2 (germline): MDHEN, SYDVKM. In nucleotides, the CDR3 is TGTGCCAGCAGTTTTTTACTGAGCGGCTACACCTTC. Protein: CASSFLLSGYTF.

This chain connects TRBV7-3 to TRBJ2-1, with no clear D. The V end was cut by 5 bases, the J end by 7 bases, with 12 bases between. CDR3 length: 13 residues. Germline values: CDR1 SGHTA, CDR2 FQGTGA. CDR3 in DNA: TGTGCCAGCAGCCTCGTGCTCGGGAATGAGCAGTTCTTC. It is translated as CASSLVLGNEQFF. Looking up the rest from reference TRBV7-3 and TRBJ2-1 gives the full variable domain: GAGVSQTPSNKVTEKGKYVELRCDPISGHTALYWYRQSLGQGPEFLIYFQGTGAADDSGLPNDRFFAVRPEGSVSTLKIQRTERGDSAVYLCASSLVLGNEQFFGPGTRLTVL.

The rearrangement uses TRBV29-1 and TRBJ2-7; 8 nucleotides line up with TRBD1. The CDR3 is 13 residues long. Germline V gene data show CDR1 as SQVTM and CDR2 as ANQGSEA. V lost 7 bases and J lost 2; bases outside the gene matches: 7. In DNA form, the CDR3 reads TGCAGCGCCTCACAGGGGGGTACCTACGAGCAGTACTTC. This translates into CSASQGGTYEQYF.

This clonotype was picked up a small number of times. J is TRBJ1-2 and V is TRBV20-1; D is possibly TRBD1 (5 bases). The germline V gene encodes CDR1 DFQATT and CDR2 SNEGSKA (reference sequence). Trimming left V 5 bases short and J 2 bases short, with 15 bases between. There are 14 residues in the CDR3. In DNA, the CDR3 is TGCAGTGCTGGCCCGGAGGGGCCGAACTATGGCTACACCTTC. Its translation: CSAGPEGPNYGYTF.